This T cell receptor beta chain originates from a study of shared clonotypes between healthy human individuals. Study-wide results and caveats: Shared across a few donors were around 5% of the naive CD4 clonotypes.

Comment on this clone: What it binds is not known.

Trimming left V 2 bases short and J 6 bases short, with 11 bases between. Per the germline V gene, CDR1 is MNHEY and CDR2 is SVGAGI. CDR3 size: 13 residues. Running of the assay took place at deep level. Genomic DNA (from each subset) was split evenly across several immunoSEQ plates. TCRdb keeps only in-frame clones here, not all; method: immunoSEQ multiplex PCR. The table records 2 million to 2.5 million clones, approximately 96% of them present only once. Donation came from healthy HIV-negative adults that had no recent acute infections or vaccinations. The clonotype comes from a man between 18 and 29 years old in good health. The sample was naive CD4+ T cells sorted from blood. As to subset: CD45RA+ positively selected. The chain joins TRBV6-5 to TRBJ2-7; D gene ambiguous. CDR3 region: CASSYQDQVEQYF. CDR3 coding DNA: TGTGCCAGCAGTTACCAAGACCAGGTCGAGCAGTACTTC.